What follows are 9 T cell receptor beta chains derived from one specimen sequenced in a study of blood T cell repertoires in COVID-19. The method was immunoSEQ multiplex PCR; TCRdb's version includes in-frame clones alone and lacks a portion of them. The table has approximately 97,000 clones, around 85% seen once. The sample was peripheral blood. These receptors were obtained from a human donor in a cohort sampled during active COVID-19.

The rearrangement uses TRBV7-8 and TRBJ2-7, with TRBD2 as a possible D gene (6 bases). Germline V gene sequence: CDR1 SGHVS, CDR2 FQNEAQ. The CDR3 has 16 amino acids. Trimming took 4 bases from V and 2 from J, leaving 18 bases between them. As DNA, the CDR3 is TGTGCCAGCAGCTGGCGGGGTGGGGCGAACCCCTACGAGCAGTACTTC. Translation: CASSWRGGANPYEQYF.

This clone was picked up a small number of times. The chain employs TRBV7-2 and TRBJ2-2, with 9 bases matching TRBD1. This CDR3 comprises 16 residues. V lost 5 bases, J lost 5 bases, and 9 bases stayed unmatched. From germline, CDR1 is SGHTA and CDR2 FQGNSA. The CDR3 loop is CASSLSGTGWTGELFF. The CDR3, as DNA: TGTGCCAGCAGCCTCTCCGGGACAGGGTGGACCGGGGAGCTGTTTTTT.

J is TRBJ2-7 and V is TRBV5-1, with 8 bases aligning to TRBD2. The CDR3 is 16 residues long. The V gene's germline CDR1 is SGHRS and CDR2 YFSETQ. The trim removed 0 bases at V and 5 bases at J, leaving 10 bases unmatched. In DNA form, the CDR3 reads TGCGCCAGCAGCTTGGTTCTCAGCGGGAGCATCAACGAGCAGTACTTC. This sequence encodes CASSLVLSGSINEQYF.

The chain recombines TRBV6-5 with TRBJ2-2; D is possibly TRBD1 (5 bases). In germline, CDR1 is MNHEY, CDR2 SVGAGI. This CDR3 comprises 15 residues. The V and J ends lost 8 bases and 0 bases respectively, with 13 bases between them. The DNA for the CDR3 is TGTGCCAGCGCGATTAGACAGACGAACACCGGGGAGCTGTTTTTT. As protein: CASAIRQTNTGELFF.

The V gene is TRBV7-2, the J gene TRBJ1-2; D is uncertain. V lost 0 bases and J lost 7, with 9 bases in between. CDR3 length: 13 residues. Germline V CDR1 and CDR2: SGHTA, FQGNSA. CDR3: CASSLAGEAGYTF. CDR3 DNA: TGTGCCAGCAGCTTAGCAGGAGAGGCTGGCTACACCTTC.

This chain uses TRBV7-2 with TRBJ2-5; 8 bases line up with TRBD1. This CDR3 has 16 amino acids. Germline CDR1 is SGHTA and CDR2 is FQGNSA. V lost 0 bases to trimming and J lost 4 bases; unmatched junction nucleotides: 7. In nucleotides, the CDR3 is TGTGCCAGCAGCTTAGCGAGACAGGGGATGGGAGAGACCCAGTACTTC. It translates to CASSLARQGMGETQYF.

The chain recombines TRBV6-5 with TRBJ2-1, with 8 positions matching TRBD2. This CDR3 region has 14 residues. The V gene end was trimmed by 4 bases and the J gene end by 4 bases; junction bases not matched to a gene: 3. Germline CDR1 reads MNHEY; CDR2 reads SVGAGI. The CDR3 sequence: CASSSSGFYNEQFF. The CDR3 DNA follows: TGTGCCAGCAGTTCTAGCGGGTTTTACAATGAGCAGTTCTTC.

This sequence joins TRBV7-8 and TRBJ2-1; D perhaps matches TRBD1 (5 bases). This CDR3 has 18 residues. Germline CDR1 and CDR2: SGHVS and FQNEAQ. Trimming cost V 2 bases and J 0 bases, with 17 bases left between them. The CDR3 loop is CASSLLRQYRTSYNEQFF. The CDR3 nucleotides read TGTGCCAGCAGCTTACTCAGACAGTACCGAACCTCCTACAATGAGCAGTTCTTC. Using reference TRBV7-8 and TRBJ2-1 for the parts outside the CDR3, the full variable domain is GAGVSQSPRYKVAKRGQDVALRCDPISGHVSLFWYQQALGQGPEFLTYFQNEAQLDKSGLPSDRFFAERPEGSVSTLKIQRTQQEDSAVYLCASSLLRQYRTSYNEQFFGPGTRLTVL.

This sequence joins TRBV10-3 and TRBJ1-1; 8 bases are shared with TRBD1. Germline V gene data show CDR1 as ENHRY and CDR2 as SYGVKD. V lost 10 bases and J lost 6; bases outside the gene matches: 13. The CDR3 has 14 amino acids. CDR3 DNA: TGTGCCACCATCAGGGGGCTGGATACTTCTGAAGCTTTCTTT. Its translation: CATIRGLDTSEAFF.